The 23 T cell receptor beta chains below come from one sample, sequenced in a study of T cell repertoires in cytomegalovirus infection. Their antigens are not known. TCRdb independently ran MiXCR on the reads; one entry per CDR3 protein. The table includes about 830,000 distinct CDR3 sequences, about 30% detected once. Material: cultured CD8+ T cells from PBMCs, obtained from culture after CMV antigen stimulation. These TCRs come from a human donor in good health (CMV status not recorded). Some clones in this sample may be carry-over from other donors' samples.

On this clonotype: The germline gene is not matched at one end of the junction; a read error may be the cause. The chain is built from TRBV19 and TRBJ2-5; no definite D call. This CDR3 contains 13 residues. The germline gives CDR1 LNHDA, CDR2 SQIVND (reference sequence). The CDR3 is CVSNTMAGETQYF. The CDR3 DNA reads TGTGTCAGTAATACCATGGCTGGAGAGACCCAGTACTTC.

Comments on this clonotype: One base away lies a much larger clone, so this may be a sequencing read error. CDR3 residues: CVSSLIHTPGPRDTQYF. For the CDR3, the DNA is TGTGTCAGCAGCCTTATACACACGCCGGGACCCCGGGATACGCAGTATTTT. The chain is built from TRBV7-6 and TRBJ2-3; D may be TRBD1 or TRBD2 (5 bases each). This CDR3 region has 17 residues. Germline V gives CDR1 SGHVS, CDR2 FNYEAQ.

A few counts support this clonotype. The chain carries TRBV20-1 and TRBJ2-2; no firm D call. The germline CDR1 and CDR2 sequences are DFQATT and SNEGSKA (reference sequence). V dropped 6 bases and J dropped 3 bases, with 11 bases sitting between them. The CDR3 contains 13 residues. CDR3 sequence reads: CSAAWRHTGELFF. The CDR3 bases are TGCAGTGCCGCGTGGCGGCACACCGGGGAGCTGTTTTTT.

This clonotype showed up just a few times. The V and J genes are TRBV12-3 or TRBV12-4 and TRBJ1-6; no reliable D call. CDR3 size: 17 residues. The germline V and J ends were trimmed by 3 bases and 9 bases, with 21 bases remaining between them. In nucleotides, the CDR3 is TGTGCCAGCAGTTTTGAAGTCAATTATGGGAGTGGTTCACCCCTCCACTTT. It encodes CASSFEVNYGSGSPLHF.

This clonotype was seen many times. CDR3 region: CASIAATDTQYF. The CDR3 DNA is TGTGCCAGCATAGCGGCCACAGATACGCAGTATTTT. V and J are TRBV7-2 and TRBJ2-3; weak D call: TRBD2 (6 bases). There are 12 residues in the CDR3. V was trimmed by 7 bases and J by 2 bases, leaving 7 bases between them. Germline values: CDR1 SGHTA, CDR2 FQGNSA.

V is TRBV6-1 and J is TRBJ1-1, with no clear D. The length of the CDR3 is 11 residues. Germline values: CDR1 MNHNS, CDR2 SASEGT. V lost 4 bases and J lost 6, with 6 bases in between. The CDR3 sequence is CASSGYPEAFF. The CDR3 bases are TGTGCCAGCAGTGGGTACCCTGAAGCTTTCTTT.

This rearrangement joins TRBV7-9 to TRBJ2-4; D is possibly TRBD2 (7 bases). This CDR3 spans 16 amino acids. Looked up from germline, CDR1 is SEHNR and CDR2 is FQNEAQ (reference sequence). Trimming took 5 bases from V and 4 from J, leaving 18 bases between them. The DNA of the CDR3 is TGTGCCAGCAGCGGATCGGGGGGCACCCCAAAAAACATTCAGTACTTC. This sequence encodes CASSGSGGTPKNIQYF.

For this clonotype: A much bigger clone sits one base away, suggesting this may be a read error. The gene calls are TRBV7-8 and TRBJ2-3; a possible D gene is TRBD2 (5 bases). Germline V gene data show CDR1 as SGHVS and CDR2 as FQNEAQ. V lost 1 base to trimming and J lost 10 bases, with 15 bases between them. This CDR3 comprises 14 residues. CDR3 nucleotide sequence: TGTGCCAGCAGCTTAGATATACGGGAAGGAGCGCAGTATTTT. It encodes CASSLDIREGAQYF.

This clonotype was observed at least ten times. The chain has TRBV6-1 and TRBJ1-2; TRBD1 aligns across 7 bases. The trim removed 6 bases at V and 0 bases at J, leaving 7 bases unmatched. The CDR3 contains 15 residues. Germline V gene sequence: CDR1 MNHNS, CDR2 SASEGT. The CDR3 spells CASRADRVSNYGYTF. The CDR3 DNA sequence: TGTGCCAGCAGAGCCGACAGGGTCTCTAACTATGGCTACACCTTC.

This clonotype was seen only a few times. J is TRBJ1-1 and V is TRBV6-6; possibly TRBD1 for D (5 bases). The CDR3 runs 14 residues. Germline V CDR1 and CDR2: MNHNY, SVGAGI (reference sequence). Between the trimmed V and J ends, which lost 2 bases and 14 bases, there was a span of 21 bases. The CDR3 region has the DNA TGTGCCAGCAGTTACGGGGCGAGCAGGGACCGAGGGTTCTTT. Protein product: CASSYGASRDRGFF.

The sample holds many counts of this clonotype. The CDR3 protein is CASSLGGSHISYNEQFF. The CDR3 DNA sequence: TGTGCCAGCAGCTTAGGAGGTAGTCATATCTCGTACAATGAGCAGTTCTTC. The chain links TRBV7-8 to TRBJ2-1, with no clear D. The V and J ends lost 1 base and 4 bases respectively, with 17 bases between them. In germline, CDR1 is SGHVS, CDR2 FQNEAQ. The CDR3 sequence is 17 residues long.

V is TRBV6-6 and J is TRBJ2-1; D might be TRBD2 (6 bases). This CDR3 has 15 residues. Germline assignment: CDR1 MNHNY and CDR2 SVGAGI (reference sequence). V dropped 5 bases and J dropped 2 bases, with 13 bases sitting between them. The CDR3 loop reads CASSEGGAAYNEQFF. CDR3 in DNA: TGTGCCAGCAGTGAGGGCGGGGCCGCCTACAATGAGCAGTTCTTC.

The chain carries TRBV10-2 and TRBJ2-7; 12 bases agree with TRBD2. Germline lookup yields CDR1 WSHSY and CDR2 SAAADI. The CDR3 loop spans 17 amino acids. Trimming at V came to 5 bases and at J to 0 bases, leaving 8 bases not matched to a gene. DNA of the CDR3: TGCGCCAGCAGTTCTACTAGCGGGGGGCCTAACTCCTACGAGCAGTACTTC. It specifies CASSSTSGGPNSYEQYF.

This clonotype was seen only a few times. The chain joins TRBV7-9 to TRBJ2-7; unclear D gene. The CDR3 spans 13 residues. CDR1 and CDR2 (germline): SEHNR, FQNEAQ (reference sequence). Trimming took 5 bases from V and 1 from J, leaving 9 bases between them. In nucleotides, the CDR3 is TGTGCCAGCAGCCCCCCCCAGTCCTACGAGCAGTACGTC. Protein: CASSPPQSYEQYV.

The chain links TRBV7-9 to TRBJ1-2; possibly TRBD1 for D (6 bases). This CDR3 contains 16 residues. Germline V lookup: CDR1 SEHNR, CDR2 FQNEAQ (reference sequence). Trimming pared 2 bases from V and 6 bases from J, leaving 19 bases between. CDR3 region: CASSLIGGQEGDGYTF. The CDR3 bases are TGTGCCAGCAGCTTAATCGGGGGGCAGGAGGGAGATGGCTACACCTTC.

The rearrangement joins TRBV6-2 or TRBV6-3 to TRBJ2-4, with unresolved D. The CDR3 loop spans 18 amino acids. Trimming removed 5 bases from V and 0 bases from J, with 20 bases in between. Germline V CDR1 and CDR2: MNHEY, SVGEGT. The CDR3 nucleotides read TGTGCCAGCAGTCCCTATTACAGCGAAACTCTAGCCAAAAACATTCAGTACTTC. Protein: CASSPYYSETLAKNIQYF.

This chain links TRBV5-5 with TRBJ1-1; D gene unclear. This CDR3 has 14 residues. V lost 0 bases, J lost 0 bases, and 6 bases lay in between. In germline, CDR1 is SGHKS, CDR2 YYEKEE (reference sequence). The CDR3 reads CASSLVQMNTEAFF. The CDR3 DNA reads TGTGCCAGCAGCTTGGTACAAATGAACACTGAAGCTTTCTTT.

The chain uses TRBV9 and TRBJ2-7, with 7 bases lining up with TRBD1. This CDR3 has 14 residues. Germline-derived CDR1 and CDR2 are SGDLS and YYNGEE. V lost 4 bases and J lost 3; bases outside the gene matches: 7. The CDR3 is CASSPRTGVYEQYV. The CDR3 nucleotides read TGTGCCAGCAGCCCCAGGACAGGCGTCTACGAGCAGTACGTC.

The table lists this clonotype with many counts. The V call is TRBV23-1, the J call TRBJ2-1, with D hard to call. Being an ORF, TRBV23-1 has a function that is uncertain. The length of the CDR3 is 14 residues. V gave up 2 bases and J gave up 5 bases, with 10 bases separating them. CDR3 sequence: CASSQQDVHNEQFF. CDR3 sequence (DNA): TGCGCCAGCAGTCAACAAGACGTACACAATGAGCAGTTCTTC.

This chain uses TRBV12-3 or TRBV12-4 with TRBJ2-3; D unclear. V dropped 2 bases and J dropped 5 bases, with 8 bases sitting between them. The CDR3 has 13 amino acids. CDR3 loop: CASSLNRKDTQYF. CDR3 in DNA: TGTGCCAGCAGTTTAAACAGAAAAGATACGCAGTATTTT.

Here the CDR3 reads CATSRDRTDGYTF. As DNA, the CDR3 is TGTGCCACCAGCAGAGATCGAACAGATGGCTACACCTTC. J is TRBJ1-2 and V is TRBV15; D is uncertain. The CDR3 is 13 residues long. Per the germline V gene, CDR1 is LNHNV and CDR2 is YYDKDF (reference sequence). Trimming pared 0 bases from V and 6 bases from J, leaving 8 bases between.

This clonotype was seen more than once but under ten times. CDR3 region: CASSLSGDWPTDTQYF. The CDR3 nucleotides read TGTGCCAGCAGCTTATCCGGGGACTGGCCCACAGATACGCAGTATTTT. This rearrangement joins TRBV7-2 to TRBJ2-3; maybe TRBD2 (6 bases). The V and J ends lost 2 bases and 2 bases respectively, with 14 bases between them. Germline CDR1 is SGHTA and CDR2 is FQGNSA. This CDR3 is 16 amino acids long.

Points on this clonotype: A much larger clone differs by one base, so this may be a read error. V and J are TRBV6-6 and TRBJ1-1, with D perhaps TRBD1 (6 bases). Looked up from germline, CDR1 is MNHNY and CDR2 is SVGAGI (reference sequence). This CDR3 is 13 amino acids long. The CDR3 nucleotides read TGTGTCAGCAGCCCATACAGGGTGGATGAAGCTTTCTTT. Translating it yields CVSSPYRVDEAFF.